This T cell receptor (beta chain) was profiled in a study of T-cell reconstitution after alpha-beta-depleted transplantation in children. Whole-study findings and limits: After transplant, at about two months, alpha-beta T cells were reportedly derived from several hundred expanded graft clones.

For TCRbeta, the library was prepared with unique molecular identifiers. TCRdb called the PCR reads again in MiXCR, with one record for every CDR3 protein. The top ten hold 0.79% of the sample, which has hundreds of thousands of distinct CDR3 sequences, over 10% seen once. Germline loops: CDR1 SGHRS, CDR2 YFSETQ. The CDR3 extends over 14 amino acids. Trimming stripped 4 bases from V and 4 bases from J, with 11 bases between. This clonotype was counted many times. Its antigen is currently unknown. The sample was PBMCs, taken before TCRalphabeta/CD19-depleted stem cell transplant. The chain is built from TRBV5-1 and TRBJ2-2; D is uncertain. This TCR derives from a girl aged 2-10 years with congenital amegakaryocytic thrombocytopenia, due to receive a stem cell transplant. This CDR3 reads CASSGAGPTGELFF. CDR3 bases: TGCGCCAGCAGCGGTGCCGGGCCCACCGGGGAGCTGTTTTTT. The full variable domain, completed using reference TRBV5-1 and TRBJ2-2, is KAGVTQTPRYLIKTRGQQVTLSCSPISGHRSVSWYQQTPGQGLQFLFEYFSETQRNKGNFPGRFSGRQFSNSRSEMNVSTLELGDSALYLCASSGAGPTGELFFGEGSRLTVL.